Below are 23 T cell receptor beta chains sequenced from a single sample in a study of T cell responses to AZD1222 COVID-19 vaccine. Assay used: immunoSEQ multiplex PCR; TCRdb lists only in-frame clones, some missing. The table records some 150,000 clones, roughly 93% of them present only once. Sequencing used peripheral blood, obtained on day 0 of AZD1222 vaccination. These receptors were obtained from an adult in good health.

This chain connects TRBV18 to TRBJ1-1; weak D call: TRBD1 (5 bases). Trimming removed 4 bases from V and 2 bases from J, with 11 bases in between. Germline CDR1 and CDR2: KGHSH and LQKENI. CDR3 length: 14 residues. The CDR3 protein is CASSLGLSNTEAFF. For the CDR3, the DNA is TGTGCCAGCTCACTGGGACTGAGTAACACTGAAGCTTTCTTT.

This chain joins TRBV3-1 (or the pseudogene TRBV3-2) and TRBJ2-2, with no clear D. Germline V gene lookup returns CDR1 LGHDT and CDR2 YNNKEL (reference sequence). The CDR3 contains 14 residues. V was cut by 0 bases and J by 6 bases, with 8 bases left in between. CDR3 loop: CASSQDELPGELFF. The CDR3 nucleotides read TGTGCCAGCAGCCAAGATGAACTCCCCGGGGAGCTGTTTTTT.

V usage is TRBV5-8 and J usage is TRBJ1-2, with D maybe TRBD1 (6 bases). From germline, CDR1 is SGHTS and CDR2 YDEGEE. The CDR3 covers 15 residues. The ends were cut back, 1 base at V and 5 bases at J, with 15 bases in the middle. CDR3 sequence: CASSLRPGGGYGYTF. The CDR3 DNA reads as TGTGCCAGCAGCTTGAGACCCGGGGGCGGGTATGGCTACACCTTC.

The chain employs TRBV10-3 and TRBJ1-2; D unclear. Germline assignment: CDR1 ENHRY and CDR2 SYGVKD. With 0 bases removed from V and 3 bases from J, the gap between germline ends came to 5 bases. This CDR3 is 13 amino acids long. CDR3 DNA: TGTGCCATCAGTGAGTCGTCGGACTATGGCTACACCTTC. Amino acid sequence: CAISESSDYGYTF.

The count of this clone is one. This chain connects TRBV5-1 to TRBJ2-1; D could derive from TRBD1 or TRBD2 (5 bases each). V lost 2 bases, J lost 2 bases, and 8 bases lay in between. The germline V gene has CDR1 SGHRS and CDR2 YFSETQ. CDR3 length equals 14 residues. The CDR3 bases are TGCGCCAGCAGCTTAGGGGACCCCTACAATGAGCAGTTCTTC. Translating gives CASSLGDPYNEQFF.

The genes are TRBV12-3 or TRBV12-4 and TRBJ2-7; D perhaps matches TRBD2 (6 bases). The V gene lost 10 bases and the J gene lost 6 bases, with 16 bases spanning the gap. This CDR3 has 12 residues. The CDR3 nucleotides read TGTGCCACCGGGACTTTCTCCGGCGAGCAGTACTTC. This codes for CATGTFSGEQYF.

The V gene is TRBV19, the J gene TRBJ1-2; D unresolved. Germline V gives CDR1 LNHDA, CDR2 SQIVND (reference sequence). The CDR3 covers 14 residues. Trimming shortened V by 5 bases and J by 8 bases, and 18 bases separated the two germline ends. CDR3 nucleotide sequence: TGTGCCAGTAGTCCAAATACAGAGGCGGGCGGCTACACCTTC. This gives the protein CASSPNTEAGGYTF.

This clone showed up just a few times. The chain carries TRBV6-4 and TRBJ2-1; 8 nucleotides match TRBD2. V was clipped by 0 bases and J by 2 bases; unmatched bases: 0. Germline V gene data show CDR1 as MRHNA and CDR2 as SNTAGT. The CDR3 consists of 15 residues. The CDR3 coding sequence is TGTGCCAGCAGTGACTCTAGCGGGGCCTACAATGAGCAGTTCTTC. It specifies CASSDSSGAYNEQFF.

This clone was observed a few times. The gene calls are TRBV27 and TRBJ2-6; D call uncertain. Germline V lookup: CDR1 MNHEY, CDR2 SMNVEV (reference sequence). CDR3 length: 17 amino acids. The ends were cut back, 5 bases at V and 0 bases at J, with 14 bases in the middle. CDR3 sequence: CASSISTVLSGANVLTF. CDR3 DNA sequence: TGTGCCAGCAGTATAAGTACTGTGCTCTCTGGGGCCAACGTCCTGACTTTC.

The rearrangement joins TRBV18 to TRBJ1-1; possibly TRBD1 for D (5 bases). Germline V gene lookup returns CDR1 KGHSH and CDR2 LQKENI. CDR3 length: 14 amino acids. V was shortened by 1 base and J by 4 bases, with 10 bases between the two germline ends. The CDR3 loop is CASSPLQGGTEAFF. CDR3 DNA: TGTGCCAGCTCACCACTGCAGGGAGGCACTGAAGCTTTCTTT.

The chain uses TRBV5-1 and TRBJ2-7; 10 nucleotides match TRBD1. Losses at the gene ends were 0 bases for V and 6 bases for J; bases not matched to a gene: 3. Germline V lookup: CDR1 SGHRS, CDR2 YFSETQ. This CDR3 has 14 residues. The CDR3 nucleotides read TGCGCCAGCAGCTTGGACGGGACAGGGGTCGAGCAGTACTTC. It specifies CASSLDGTGVEQYF.

The chain couples TRBV12-5 to TRBJ1-6; D not resolved. This CDR3 is built from 17 residues. From germline, CDR1 is LGHNT and CDR2 FRNRAP. V was pared by 1 base and J by 0 bases, with 10 bases between. CDR3 sequence reads: CASGLAQGSSYNSPLHF. The CDR3 coding sequence is TGTGCTAGTGGTTTGGCACAAGGAAGCTCCTATAATTCACCCCTCCACTTT.

This clone was seen more than once but under ten times. The V and J genes are TRBV5-6 and TRBJ2-7; tentatively, D is TRBD2 (5 bases). V was shortened by 2 bases and J by 6 bases, with 15 bases between the two germline ends. This CDR3 is built from 14 residues. Per the germline V gene, CDR1 is SGHDT and CDR2 is YYEEEE. CDR3 residues: CASSFREVRPEQYF. CDR3 bases: TGTGCCAGCAGCTTCCGGGAAGTGCGGCCCGAGCAGTACTTC.

This clone is a singleton in its sample. The CDR3 nucleotides are TGTGCCAGCAGCAGACTAGCCCAAAGCTCCTACAATGAGCAGTTCTTC. Translating gives CASSRLAQSSYNEQFF. The V gene is TRBV7-9, the J gene TRBJ2-1; 7 bases align to TRBD2. The length of the CDR3 is 16 residues. CDR1 is SEHNR, CDR2 FQNEAQ, per germline (reference sequence). V was clipped by 5 bases and J by 0 bases; unmatched bases: 7.

CDR3 sequence reads: CASSPLGGTHNEQFF. CDR3 DNA: TGTGCCAGCAGTCCCCTCGGGGGGACCCACAATGAGCAGTTCTTC. This chain connects TRBV6-5 to TRBJ2-1, with 7 positions matching TRBD2. Germline V gene sequence: CDR1 MNHEY, CDR2 SVGAGI. CDR3 length equals 15 residues. With 5 bases clipped from V and 5 bases from J, the junction kept 9 bases outside the gene matches.

This chain joins TRBV5-1 and TRBJ1-2; 7 nucleotides match TRBD1. Trimming removed 0 bases from V and 8 bases from J; junction bases left unmatched: 16. This CDR3 has 17 residues. CDR1 is SGHRS and CDR2 is YFSETQ in the germline V gene. The CDR3 coding sequence is TGCGCCAGCAGCTTGGGAGGCTCCGACAGGGATCTAGGGGGCTACACCTTC. Amino acid sequence: CASSLGGSDRDLGGYTF.

This chain links TRBV7-2 with TRBJ2-5, with D possibly matching TRBD2 (6 bases). The CDR3 extends over 15 amino acids. Germline CDR1 and CDR2: SGHTA and FQGNSA. The V end was cut by 1 base, the J end by 4 bases, with 13 bases between. The CDR3 loop reads CASSLGRAGLETQYF. The CDR3 DNA reads TGTGCCAGCAGCTTAGGACGGGCGGGGCTAGAGACCCAGTACTTC.

This chain links TRBV19 with TRBJ1-1, with D tentatively TRBD1 (5 bases). Trimming removed 7 bases at V and 1 base at J, with 16 bases between. Per the germline V gene, CDR1 is LNHDA and CDR2 is SQIVND (reference sequence). CDR3 length: 15 residues. The CDR3 region is CASNLGAGQNTEAFF. CDR3 bases: TGTGCCAGTAATCTTGGGGCCGGGCAGAACACTGAAGCTTTCTTT.

The chain links TRBV20-1 to TRBJ2-3; D is ambiguous. Trimming removed 1 base at V and 9 bases at J, with 5 bases between. The CDR3 spans 10 residues. Germline values: CDR1 DFQATT, CDR2 SNEGSKA (reference sequence). The CDR3 sequence: CSARVATQYF. The DNA of the CDR3 is TGCAGTGCTAGAGTGGCGACGCAGTATTTT.

The chain is built from TRBV25-1 and TRBJ1-2; D remains unclear. Trimming left V 3 bases short and J 0 bases short, with 11 bases between. This CDR3 is built from 15 residues. Germline V CDR1 and CDR2: MGHDK, SYGVNS. CDR3 amino acids: CASSDSPAANYGYTF. The CDR3 nucleotides are TGTGCCAGCAGTGATTCCCCGGCAGCTAACTATGGCTACACCTTC.

The rearrangement links TRBV20-1 to TRBJ2-1; D may be TRBD1 (5 bases). The CDR3 extends over 17 amino acids. In germline, CDR1 is DFQATT, CDR2 SNEGSKA (reference sequence). Trimming removed 3 bases at V and 8 bases at J, with 26 bases between. Written as DNA, the CDR3 is TGCAGTGCTAGTCGGCACCGGGCCCCAGGGTGGATGGATGAGCAGTTCTTC. Protein product: CSASRHRAPGWMDEQFF.

The genes are TRBV15 and TRBJ1-4; no clear D. The V end was cut by 3 bases, the J end by 4 bases, with 12 bases between. This CDR3 region has 15 residues. Germline V lookup: CDR1 LNHNV, CDR2 YYDKDF (reference sequence). CDR3 in amino acids: CATSSRHSHNEKLFF. CDR3 DNA: TGTGCCACCAGCAGCCGCCATTCCCATAATGAAAAACTGTTTTTT.

The CDR3 reads CASSQDINPGATNEKLFF. CDR3 DNA sequence: TGCGCCAGCAGCCAAGACATAAACCCAGGGGCAACTAATGAAAAACTGTTTTTT. This sequence joins TRBV4-1 and TRBJ1-4; D perhaps matches TRBD1 (6 bases). The CDR3 length is 18 residues. Germline CDR1 is MGHRA and CDR2 is YSYEKL. Trimming took off 0 bases at V and 0 bases at J, with 14 bases between the two ends.